Listed here are 20 T cell receptor beta chains from one sample, sequenced in a study of T cell responses to AZD1222 COVID-19 vaccine. Repertoires were generated with immunoSEQ multiplex PCR, while TCRdb's copy carries only in-frame clones and drops some. The sample shows 84,000 or so clones, just over 85% of them seen only once. This specimen was peripheral blood, taken on day 0 of AZD1222 vaccination. The receptors stem from an adult in good health.

The chain couples TRBV9 to TRBJ1-3; TRBD1 aligns across 7 bases. The CDR3 spans 16 residues. CDR1 is SGDLS, CDR2 YYNGEE, per germline. Losses at the gene ends were 2 bases for V and 0 bases for J; bases not matched to a gene: 5. The CDR3 sequence is CASSVTGSLSGNTIYF. The CDR3 bases are TGTGCCAGCAGCGTGACAGGGTCCCTCTCTGGAAACACCATATATTTT.

V gene TRBV20-1 combines with J gene TRBJ1-1; D is uncertain. This CDR3 comprises 11 residues. Germline V gene data show CDR1 as DFQATT and CDR2 as SNEGSKA (reference sequence). Trimming took 6 bases from V and 6 from J, leaving 11 bases between them. The CDR3 region has the DNA TGCAGTGCCCCGGGAATCTCTGAAGCTTTCTTT. As protein: CSAPGISEAFF.

The chain couples TRBV19 to TRBJ2-1, with 8 bases aligning to TRBD2. Per germline, CDR1 LNHDA and CDR2 SQIVND (reference sequence). The CDR3 runs to 17 residues. V was clipped by 7 bases and J by 3 bases; unmatched bases: 14. CDR3 sequence reads: CASNPSGAGAYYNEQFF. The CDR3 nucleotides read TGTGCCAGTAACCCGAGCGGAGCGGGAGCCTACTACAATGAGCAGTTCTTC.

The chain couples TRBV7-6 to TRBJ2-3; D is ambiguous. The CDR3 consists of 15 residues. The germline CDR1 and CDR2 sequences are SGHVS and FNYEAQ. The V end was cut by 2 bases, the J end by 4 bases, with 13 bases between. Written as DNA, the CDR3 is TGTGCCAGCAGCTTAATGTCTAGTAGGTCAGATACGCAGTATTTT. Translation: CASSLMSSRSDTQYF.

V usage is TRBV6-6 and J usage is TRBJ1-5, with D perhaps matching TRBD1 (6 bases). The length of the CDR3 is 14 residues. With 7 bases removed from V and 1 base from J, the gap between germline ends came to 11 bases. Germline V CDR1 and CDR2: MNHNY, SVGAGI (reference sequence). The CDR3 DNA follows: TGTGCCAGCATCCTGGACAGCAGCAATCAGCCCCAGCATTTT. It is translated as CASILDSSNQPQHF.

The V gene is TRBV14, the J gene TRBJ1-1, with D uncertain. The germline V gene encodes CDR1 SGHDN and CDR2 FVKESK. V was clipped by 5 bases and J by 3 bases, with 10 bases between them. There are 13 residues in the CDR3. The CDR3 DNA follows: TGTGCCAGCAGCAGGGCCCGAGACACTGAAGCTTTCTTT. This encodes CASSRARDTEAFF. The complete variable domain, with remaining parts taken from reference TRBV14 and TRBJ1-1, reads EAGVTQFPSHSVIEKGQTVTLRCDPISGHDNLYWYRRVMGKEIKFLLHFVKESKQDESGMPNNRFLAERTGGTYSTLKVQPAELEDSGVYFCASSRARDTEAFFGQGTRLTVV.

The chain combines TRBV27 with TRBJ2-7; D is unresolved. Germline CDR1 and CDR2: MNHEY and SMNVEV (reference sequence). V lost 0 bases and J lost 3, with 9 bases in between. CDR3 length equals 14 residues. The CDR3 DNA reads as TGTGCCAGCAGTTTATCAGCAAGAAACTACGAGCAGTACTTC. Amino acids: CASSLSARNYEQYF.

V and J are TRBV5-5 and TRBJ2-7; D remains unclear. The CDR3 is made up of 13 amino acids. Per germline, CDR1 SGHKS and CDR2 YYEKEE (reference sequence). V was pared by 0 bases and J by 9 bases, with 13 bases between. The CDR3 sequence is CASSLEPATGQYF. Written as DNA, the CDR3 is TGTGCCAGCAGCTTGGAACCAGCTACGGGGCAGTACTTC.

V usage is TRBV11-2 and J usage is TRBJ2-1, with D hard to call. This CDR3 has 13 residues. The germline CDR1 and CDR2 sequences are SGHAT and FQNNGV. V was clipped by 1 base and J by 6 bases, with 7 bases between them. This CDR3 is CASSLGQGNEQFF. The CDR3, as DNA: TGTGCCAGCAGCTTAGGCCAAGGCAATGAGCAGTTCTTC.

The V and J genes are TRBV6-5 and TRBJ2-1, with D tentatively TRBD1 or TRBD2 (5 bases each). The CDR3 runs 16 residues. CDR1 and CDR2 from the germline V gene are MNHEY and SVGAGI. V was cut by 0 bases and J by 1 base, with 10 bases left in between. The chain's CDR3 is CASSYSLWGSYNEQFF. CDR3 in DNA: TGTGCCAGCAGTTACTCCCTATGGGGGTCCTACAATGAGCAGTTCTTC.

V and J are TRBV5-1 and TRBJ2-3; 11 bases match TRBD2. CDR1 is SGHRS and CDR2 is YFSETQ in the germline V gene. The CDR3 runs 18 residues. The J segment lost 2 bases and the V segment lost 0 bases, leaving 8 bases of the junction unmatched. CDR3 amino acids: CASSLEGLLAGVTDTQYF. The CDR3 DNA reads TGCGCCAGCAGCTTGGAAGGACTACTAGCGGGAGTCACAGATACGCAGTATTTT.

This clone came up a few times. CDR3 nucleotide sequence: TGTGCCAGCAGTTTGGGGGGCAGGGGGCGGCCAGAGACCCAGTACTTC. Encoded protein: CASSLGGRGRPETQYF. The chain joins TRBV27 to TRBJ2-5; 8 positions match TRBD1. Germline CDR1 MNHEY, CDR2 SMNVEV (reference sequence). CDR3 length: 16 amino acids. The V gene end was trimmed by 3 bases and the J gene end by 4 bases; junction bases not matched to a gene: 10.

V usage is TRBV18 and J usage is TRBJ2-7; the match to TRBD1 covers 7 bases. The CDR3 spans 14 residues. Trimming removed 2 bases from V and 3 bases from J; junction bases left unmatched: 4. Germline assignment: CDR1 KGHSH and CDR2 LQKENI. This chain's CDR3 is CASSPTGTVYEQYF. The DNA of the CDR3 is TGTGCCAGCTCACCAACCGGGACAGTCTACGAGCAGTACTTC.

The chain links TRBV7-2 to TRBJ2-7, with 7 nucleotides matching TRBD2. The germline CDR1 and CDR2 sequences are SGHTA and FQGNSA. V shed 5 bases, J shed 0 bases, and the junction held 13 bases outside the gene matches. The CDR3 covers 17 residues. CDR3 sequence (DNA): TGTGCCAGCAGCATCCTGACTAGCCGCCTGAGCTCCTACGAGCAGTACTTC. Translated, it gives CASSILTSRLSSYEQYF.

The genes are TRBV7-9 and TRBJ2-1, with 12 bases lining up with TRBD2. V shed 3 bases and J 9 bases; nucleotides not matched to a gene: 6. Germline assignment: CDR1 SEHNR and CDR2 FQNEAQ (reference sequence). The CDR3 is 15 residues long. The CDR3 region is CASSLSTSGSSEQFF. The CDR3 nucleotides read TGTGCCAGCAGCTTGTCGACTAGCGGGAGTAGTGAGCAGTTCTTC. Full variable domain (outside the CDR3, taken from reference TRBV7-9 and TRBJ2-1): DTGVSQNPRHKITKRGQNVTFRCDPISEHNRLYWYRQTLGQGPEFLTYFQNEAQLEKSRLLSDRFSAERPKGSFSTLEIQRTEQGDSAMYLCASSLSTSGSSEQFFGPGTRLTVL.

This clone was seen only once. The J gene is TRBJ1-5, the V gene TRBV6-2 or TRBV6-3; 10 nucleotides match TRBD1. Germline lookup yields CDR1 MNHEY and CDR2 SVGEGT. The CDR3 is 16 residues long. V trimming: 6 bases; J trimming: 2 bases; junction bases outside the gene matches: 7. The CDR3 sequence: CASSSPTGGGNQPQHF. For the CDR3, the DNA is TGTGCCAGCAGCTCACCGACAGGGGGCGGCAATCAGCCCCAGCATTTT.

The V call is TRBV5-1, the J call TRBJ2-2; the match to TRBD1 covers 8 bases. The J segment lost 1 base and the V segment lost 5 bases, leaving 7 bases of the junction unmatched. The germline V gene has CDR1 SGHRS and CDR2 YFSETQ. The CDR3 extends over 16 amino acids. In DNA form, the CDR3 reads TGCGCCAGCAGTACTAGACAGGGGCAGAACACCGGGGAGCTGTTTTTT. Translated, it gives CASSTRQGQNTGELFF.

The CDR3 sequence is CASRGLGANYGYTF. DNA for the CDR3: TGTGCCAGCAGGGGATTAGGGGCTAACTATGGCTACACCTTC. The chain has TRBV5-6 and TRBJ1-2; TRBD1 might be the D (5 bases). The ends were cut back, 5 bases at V and 0 bases at J, with 11 bases in the middle. The CDR3 has 14 residues. Germline V CDR1 and CDR2: SGHDT, YYEEEE.

This clone has just a few counts. The V gene is TRBV7-8, the J gene TRBJ2-1; tentative D call: TRBD2 (6 bases). Trimming cost V 5 bases and J 4 bases, with 18 bases left between them. The CDR3 is made up of 16 amino acids. Per the germline V gene, CDR1 is SGHVS and CDR2 is FQNEAQ. The CDR3 is CASSHGWLADYNEQFF. The CDR3 nucleotides read TGTGCCAGCAGCCATGGATGGTTAGCGGATTACAATGAGCAGTTCTTC.

The chain joins TRBV5-4 to TRBJ1-4, with 10 bases fitting TRBD1. Per the germline V gene, CDR1 is SGHNT and CDR2 is YYREEE (reference sequence). After removal of 0 bases from V and 5 bases from J, the junction contained 1 base not matched to a gene. There are 15 residues in the CDR3. The CDR3 region has the DNA TGTGCCAGCAGCTTGGGGGGACAGGGGAATGAAAAACTGTTTTTT. Translating it yields CASSLGGQGNEKLFF.